What follows is one TCR beta chain and its context. Its antigen remains unidentified. These data are taken from a study of cytomegalovirus exposure and HLA in healthy donors. On the study more broadly: Unique TCRs from HLA-typed donors, 70 million to 100 million of them, were held in an early data release. Overall study results and limits: Some highly shared sequence variants likely arose as a pipeline artifact.

The PCR had 60 Vbeta and 13 Jbeta primers. In the study's own analysis: Counted up in a later analysis, unique TCR beta chains came to approximately 83 million, with around 10 million shared. Profiling relied on immunoSEQ multiplex PCR, and the TCRdb table lists in-frame clones only, not all of them. The D gene and trimming were derived from the DNA, and the V and J assignments and clone size from that table. In the table there are about 190,000 clones, more than 70% of which are singletons. The V and J ends lost 4 bases and 5 bases respectively, with 9 bases between them. CDR1 and CDR2 (germline): GTSNPN, SVGIG (reference sequence). The CDR3 consists of 12 residues.

The specimen sequenced was PBMCs. The sequence came from a boy aged 5-17 years in good health and CMV-seronegative. The V gene is TRBV30, the J gene TRBJ2-1; no firm D call. Here the CDR3 reads CAWTPVDNEQFF. The CDR3 DNA is TGTGCCTGGACCCCAGTCGACAATGAGCAGTTCTTC.